Sequencing of this TCR beta chain was carried out in a study of radiotherapy plus CTLA-4 blockade in lung cancer (dated 2018 in TCRdb). Study-wide context: Objective responses occurred in 15% to 20% of enrolled patients, and 30% to 35% achieved disease control.

The protocol used for the library was the immunoSEQ multiplex PCR assay. In TCRdb, the immuneACCESS table is reduced to in-frame sequences with V and J assigned. These tables do not hold every clone; where another copy was compared, an unresolved V gene accounts for under half, and the others remain unexplained. The sample records roughly 50,000 clones, around 80% of which are singletons. 3% to 4% of the sample is held by the ten biggest clonotypes. Focal radiation therapy combined with CTLA-4 blockade (ipilimumab) was tested in patients with chemo-refractory metastatic non-small-cell lung cancer. The paper's findings and limits, for the study overall: TCR clones derived from tumors expanded in peripheral blood after treatment with radiotherapy and ipilimumab. Early dynamic changes in blood T cell clones, together with increased serum interferon-beta after radiation, were reported as the strongest predictors of response.

Remarks on this clone: Its cognate antigen has yet to be identified. Base-call qualities are not available, and no considerably larger clone is one nucleotide away.

The sample in question was peripheral blood, obtained from a patient treated with radiotherapy plus ipilimumab. The TCR originated in a human donor with non-small cell lung cancer who had a partial response to radiotherapy plus ipilimumab.

CDR3 reads: CASSDSHGAINEQFF. The base sequence is TGTGCCAGCAGTGACTCTCACGGAGCGATCAATGAGCAGTTCTTC. The V and J segments used are TRBV6-4 and TRBJ2-1, with no confidently assigned D gene. As encoded in the germline V gene, CDR1 is MRHNA while CDR2 is SNTAGT. From the cysteine through the phenylalanine, the CDR3 covers 15 amino acids. This entry keeps only the CDR3 DNA: 45 bases, framed from base 1. V was cut back by 0 bases and J by 6 bases, leaving a gap of 12 bases between them.